Presented here are 9 T cell receptor beta chains from one specimen sequenced in a study of blood T cell repertoires in COVID-19. Generated by immunoSEQ multiplex PCR, the TCRdb table keeps only in-frame clones and is missing some. The top ten hold 2.5% to 3% of the sample, which has 110,000 to 150,000 clones, over 75% seen once. The sequenced sample consisted of peripheral blood. Every receptor here comes from a man between 50 and 59 years old with acute or convalescent COVID-19.

This clone showed up just once. This chain connects TRBV29-1 to TRBJ2-3, with 10 nucleotides matching TRBD1. The V gene's germline CDR1 is SQVTM and CDR2 ANQGSEA. The CDR3 runs to 13 residues. Trimming took 7 bases from V and 2 from J; bases not matched to a gene: 3. The CDR3 bases are TGCAGCGGAGGGACAGGGGACACAGATACGCAGTATTTT. This gives the protein CSGGTGDTDTQYF.

The sample holds one count of this clone. The chain employs TRBV10-3 and TRBJ2-7; possibly TRBD2 for D (5 bases). CDR1 is ENHRY, CDR2 SYGVKD, per germline. The CDR3 is made up of 13 amino acids. The V gene lost 8 bases and the J gene lost 0 bases, with 11 bases spanning the gap. The CDR3: CAIHRDHSYEQYF. CDR3 bases: TGTGCCATCCACCGGGATCACTCCTACGAGCAGTACTTC.

The chain couples TRBV29-1 to TRBJ1-1; perhaps TRBD1 as D (6 bases). Germline V gene sequence: CDR1 SQVTM, CDR2 ANQGSEA. The V and J ends lost 3 bases and 1 base respectively, with 9 bases between them. The length of the CDR3 is 13 residues. The CDR3 here is CSVEVGANTEAFF. The CDR3 DNA sequence: TGCAGCGTTGAGGTGGGGGCGAACACTGAAGCTTTCTTT.

This chain links TRBV19 with TRBJ1-4; a weak D match, TRBD1 (6 bases). V lost 3 bases, J lost 7 bases, and 12 bases lay in between. The germline CDR1 and CDR2 sequences are LNHDA and SQIVND (reference sequence). The CDR3 extends over 14 amino acids. CDR3 region: CASSIRGGSEKLFF. Written as DNA, the CDR3 is TGTGCCAGTAGTATCAGAGGGGGAAGTGAAAAACTGTTTTTT.

This clone has just one count. This chain joins TRBV5-8 and TRBJ2-5; 9 nucleotides line up with TRBD2. The CDR3 loop spans 15 amino acids. The junction had 7 bases not matched to a gene; V was cut back by 1 base and J by 6 bases. Germline assignment: CDR1 SGHTS and CDR2 YDEGEE. CDR3 loop: CASSLYAGGLKTQYF. As DNA, the CDR3 is TGTGCCAGCAGCTTGTATGCGGGGGGGCTAAAGACCCAGTACTTC.

The rearrangement joins TRBV5-1 to TRBJ1-1; 8 nucleotides align to TRBD1. Germline loops: CDR1 SGHRS, CDR2 YFSETQ. V shed 5 bases, J shed 4 bases, and the junction held 10 bases outside the gene matches. The CDR3 runs 15 residues. In DNA, the CDR3 is TGCGCCAGCAGGAAACAGGGGGAAGGTACCACTGAAGCTTTCTTT. This translates into CASRKQGEGTTEAFF.

This sequence joins TRBV5-1 and TRBJ2-3; weak D call: TRBD1 (6 bases). The V gene's germline CDR1 is SGHRS and CDR2 YFSETQ. The CDR3 contains 14 residues. The V and J ends lost 3 bases and 5 bases respectively, with 13 bases between them. CDR3 sequence: CASSWDTAGDTQYF. The CDR3 nucleotides are TGCGCCAGCAGCTGGGACACCGCGGGAGATACGCAGTATTTT.

The chain recombines TRBV7-9 with TRBJ1-5, with 7 bases lining up with TRBD1. Germline lookup yields CDR1 SEHNR and CDR2 FQNEAQ (reference sequence). Trimming removed 4 bases from V and 2 bases from J; junction bases left unmatched: 8. This CDR3 has 16 amino acids. The DNA for the CDR3 is TGTGCCAGCAGCTCGGGACAGTTGAGGGGCAATCAGCCCCAGCATTTT. It encodes CASSSGQLRGNQPQHF.

V gene TRBV6-2 or TRBV6-3 combines with J gene TRBJ2-3; 8 bases agree with TRBD2. Germline-derived CDR1 and CDR2 are MNHEY and SVGEGT. With 6 bases clipped from V and 3 bases from J, the junction kept 8 bases outside the gene matches. This CDR3 is 15 amino acids long. Here the CDR3 DNA reads TGTGCCAGCAGCCTGACTAGCGCGAGAACAGATACGCAGTATTTT. This codes for CASSLTSARTDTQYF.